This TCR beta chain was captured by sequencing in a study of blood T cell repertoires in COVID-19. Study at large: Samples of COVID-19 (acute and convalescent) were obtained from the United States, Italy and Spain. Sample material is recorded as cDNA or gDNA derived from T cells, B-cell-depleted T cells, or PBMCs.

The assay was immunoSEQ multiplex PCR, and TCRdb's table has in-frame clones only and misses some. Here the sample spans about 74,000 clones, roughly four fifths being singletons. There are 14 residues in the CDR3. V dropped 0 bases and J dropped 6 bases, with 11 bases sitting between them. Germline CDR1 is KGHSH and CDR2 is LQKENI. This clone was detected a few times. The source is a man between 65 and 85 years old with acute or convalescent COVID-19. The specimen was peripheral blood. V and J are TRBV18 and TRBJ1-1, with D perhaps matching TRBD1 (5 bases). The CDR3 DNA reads TGTGCCAGCTCACCACCTTGGCGGGACTCTGAAGCTTTCTTT. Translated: CASSPPWRDSEAFF.